These 30 T cell receptor beta chains originate from one sample sequenced in a study of CD8 T cells in Susac syndrome (dated by TCRdb to about 2019). The receptor library was made with the immunoSEQ multiplex PCR assay. RNA was extracted with the RNeasy kit and roughly 0.5 to 1 ug was reverse transcribed using random hexamers. TCRdb handled the public reads itself, with Q25 trimming in fastp and clone calling in MiXCR, and kept productive beta chains. CDR3 protein duplicates are merged, each entry listing the most common genes and DNA. This sample holds tens of thousands of distinct CDR3 sequences; about 94% were observed only once. 0.2% to 0.3% of the sample is held by the ten biggest clonotypes. Sequenced sample: CD8+ T cells from PBMCs. These receptors all stem from a human donor in good health.

V is TRBV5-1 and J is TRBJ1-4; a possible D gene is TRBD1 (6 bases). Germline V gene lookup returns CDR1 SGHRS and CDR2 YFSETQ. CDR3 size: 16 residues. V was clipped by 3 bases and J by 0 bases, with 12 bases between them. CDR3 residues: CASSSRQAATNEKLFF. In DNA, the CDR3 is TGCGCCAGCAGCTCGAGACAGGCTGCAACTAATGAAAAACTGTTTTTT.

The rearrangement joins TRBV4-3 to TRBJ2-1; perhaps TRBD2 as D (6 bases). Germline CDR1 is LGHNA and CDR2 is YSLEER. Trimming took off 0 bases at V and 10 bases at J, with 10 bases between the two ends. The CDR3 has 13 amino acids. CDR3 loop: CASSQDRAGEQFF. CDR3 DNA sequence: TGCGCCAGCAGCCAAGACAGGGCGGGGGAGCAGTTCTTC.

V usage is TRBV7-9 and J usage is TRBJ2-2; 7 nucleotides agree with TRBD1. The CDR3 loop spans 14 amino acids. CDR1 and CDR2 from the germline V gene are SEHNR and FQNEAQ (reference sequence). V shed 5 bases and J 3 bases; nucleotides not matched to a gene: 3. DNA for the CDR3: TGTGCCAGCAGCAGGGACAGCCACACCGGGGAGCTGTTTTTT. Encoded protein: CASSRDSHTGELFF. The full variable domain, with the rest looked up from reference TRBV7-9 and TRBJ2-2, is DTGVSQNPRHKITKRGQNVTFRCDPISEHNRLYWYRQTLGQGPEFLTYFQNEAQLEKSRLLSDRFSAERPKGSFSTLEIQRTEQGDSAMYLCASSRDSHTGELFFGEGSRLTVL.

The chain couples TRBV27 to TRBJ2-3, with 7 positions matching TRBD1. V shed 8 bases and J 0 bases; nucleotides not matched to a gene: 11. The CDR3 length is 16 residues. CDR1 and CDR2 from the germline V gene are MNHEY and SMNVEV (reference sequence). This CDR3 is CASAMGTVPSTDTQYF. DNA of the CDR3: TGTGCCAGCGCGATGGGGACAGTTCCTAGCACAGATACGCAGTATTTT.

The chain has TRBV6-2 or TRBV6-3 and TRBJ2-7, with no clear D. This CDR3 comprises 13 residues. Trimming cost V 2 bases and J 3 bases, with 8 bases left between them. Germline V gene data show CDR1 as MNHEY and CDR2 as SVGEGT. For the CDR3, the DNA is TGTGCCAGCAGTTACGGTCATAACTACGAGCAGTACGTC. It encodes CASSYGHNYEQYV.

The rearrangement joins TRBV28 to TRBJ2-3, with D perhaps TRBD1 or TRBD2 (5 bases each). The CDR3 covers 14 residues. Trimming stripped 6 bases from V and 3 bases from J, with 13 bases between. Germline CDR1 and CDR2: MDHEN and SYDVKM. The CDR3 DNA reads as TGTGCCAGCAGCCGGGACGGGACGACAGATACGCAGTATTTT. This sequence encodes CASSRDGTTDTQYF. Full variable domain (remainder filled in from reference TRBV28 and TRBJ2-3): DVKVTQSSRYLVKRTGEKVFLECVQDMDHENMFWYRQDPGLGLRLIYFSYDVKMKEKGDIPEGYSVSREKKERFSLILESASTNQTSMYLCASSRDGTTDTQYFGPGTRLTVL.

This chain connects TRBV27 to TRBJ1-5; the match to TRBD1 covers 8 bases. V lost 2 bases and J lost 9; bases outside the gene matches: 6. CDR3 length equals 14 residues. Germline V gene data show CDR1 as MNHEY and CDR2 as SMNVEV (reference sequence). CDR3 residues: CASSLGRGRGPQHF. CDR3 sequence (DNA): TGTGCCAGCAGTTTAGGCAGGGGGCGAGGGCCCCAGCATTTT.

V usage is TRBV14 and J usage is TRBJ1-2; TRBD1 matches 8 bases. Per germline, CDR1 SGHDN and CDR2 FVKESK. V dropped 4 bases and J dropped 4; count of bases not matched to a gene: 8. This CDR3 has 15 residues. CDR3 DNA sequence: TGTGCCAGCAGCCGCGCGCAGGGGGCTGGCTATGGCTACACCTTC. Residues: CASSRAQGAGYGYTF.

The chain carries TRBV29-1 and TRBJ1-1, with a possible D match to TRBD1 (5 bases). V was shortened by 5 bases and J by 1 base, with 14 bases between the two germline ends. This CDR3 is 14 amino acids long. Germline V gene lookup returns CDR1 SQVTM and CDR2 ANQGSEA. In nucleotides, the CDR3 is TGCAGCGTTCGAAGGGCGGGGACGAACACTGAAGCTTTCTTT. Protein: CSVRRAGTNTEAFF.

V and J are TRBV19 and TRBJ1-2, with D tentatively TRBD1 (5 bases). This CDR3 has 14 amino acids. V gave up 3 bases and J gave up 4 bases, with 12 bases separating them. Looked up from germline, CDR1 is LNHDA and CDR2 is SQIVND (reference sequence). CDR3 region: CASSMPTAFYGYTF. The CDR3 coding sequence is TGTGCCAGTAGTATGCCGACAGCATTCTATGGCTACACCTTC.

V gene TRBV4-3 combines with J gene TRBJ2-7; 9 bases map to TRBD1. The ends lost 0 bases at V and 4 bases at J; junction bases unmatched: 10. There are 17 residues in the CDR3. Germline values: CDR1 LGHNA, CDR2 YSLEER. The CDR3 sequence is CASSQDPMGQGSYEQYF. CDR3 sequence (DNA): TGCGCCAGCAGCCAAGATCCCATGGGACAGGGATCTTACGAGCAGTACTTC.

This rearrangement joins TRBV7-8 to TRBJ2-7; 7 nucleotides agree with TRBD2. Losses at the gene ends were 6 bases for V and 3 bases for J; bases not matched to a gene: 8. Germline V lookup: CDR1 SGHVS, CDR2 FQNEAQ. The CDR3 contains 14 residues. CDR3 residues: CASSQWEGHYEQYF. The DNA for the CDR3 is TGTGCCAGCAGTCAGTGGGAGGGGCACTACGAGCAGTACTTC.

The chain is built from TRBV5-4 and TRBJ2-1; TRBD2 agrees at 14 bases. Germline V lookup: CDR1 SGHNT, CDR2 YYREEE (reference sequence). There are 16 residues in the CDR3. With 0 bases clipped from V and 6 bases from J, the junction kept 2 bases outside the gene matches. The CDR3 is CASSLVGTSGGNEQFF. Here the CDR3 DNA reads TGTGCCAGCAGCTTGGTAGGGACTAGCGGGGGCAATGAGCAGTTCTTC.

The chain joins TRBV3-1 to TRBJ2-7; 9 bases fit TRBD1. The CDR3 sequence is 17 residues long. Germline loops: CDR1 LGHDT, CDR2 YNNKEL (reference sequence). The trim removed 5 bases at V and 1 base at J, leaving 12 bases unmatched. CDR3 bases: TGTGCCAGCAGCAACTCACCTTCGGGACAGGGTTCCTACGAGCAGTACTTC. This translates into CASSNSPSGQGSYEQYF.

The V and J genes are TRBV12-3 or TRBV12-4 and TRBJ1-6; D is possibly TRBD1 (6 bases). The CDR3 spans 15 residues. V gave up 4 bases and J gave up 9 bases, with 16 bases separating them. The chain's CDR3 is CASSSRTGARSPLHF. CDR3 sequence (DNA): TGTGCCAGCAGTTCCCGGACGGGGGCACGTTCACCCCTCCACTTT.

J is TRBJ2-1 and V is TRBV9; 11 bases are shared with TRBD2. The J segment lost 5 bases and the V segment lost 0 bases, leaving 4 bases of the junction unmatched. The length of the CDR3 is 16 residues. CDR1 and CDR2 from the germline V gene are SGDLS and YYNGEE. The CDR3 DNA is TGTGCCAGCAGCGTAGATGGGACTAGCGGAAACAATGAGCAGTTCTTC. Residues: CASSVDGTSGNNEQFF.

The chain uses TRBV28 and TRBJ1-2; D uncertain. With 6 bases removed from V and 3 bases from J, the gap between germline ends came to 17 bases. The CDR3 runs to 15 residues. From germline, CDR1 is MDHEN and CDR2 SYDVKM. The CDR3 reads CASSQPSGFDYGYTF. As DNA, the CDR3 is TGTGCCAGCAGCCAGCCGTCGGGATTCGACTATGGCTACACCTTC.

The chain recombines TRBV27 with TRBJ2-4; TRBD1 might be the D (5 bases). CDR3 length: 13 amino acids. Trimming shortened V by 2 bases and J by 10 bases, and 12 bases separated the two germline ends. Germline CDR1 MNHEY, CDR2 SMNVEV (reference sequence). For the CDR3, the DNA is TGTGCCAGCAGTTTAATAGGGGTTGGGATTCAGTACTTC. Amino acid sequence: CASSLIGVGIQYF.

The rearrangement links TRBV6-2 or TRBV6-3 to TRBJ1-5; tentatively, D is TRBD1 (5 bases). CDR1 MNHEY and CDR2 SVGEGT come from the germline V gene. The CDR3 has 16 residues. Trimming left V 6 bases short and J 2 bases short, with 17 bases between. The CDR3 region is CASRHQGGGRNQPQHF. DNA of the CDR3: TGTGCCAGCAGGCACCAGGGAGGCGGGCGCAATCAGCCCCAGCATTTT.

The chain couples TRBV5-6 to TRBJ2-7, with D perhaps matching TRBD1 or TRBD2 (5 bases each). V gave up 3 bases and J gave up 2 bases, with 9 bases separating them. Germline CDR1 SGHDT, CDR2 YYEEEE. This CDR3 comprises 13 residues. The DNA of the CDR3 is TGTGCCAGCAGCTCCGGGACCCCCTACGAGCAGTACGTC. Encoded protein: CASSSGTPYEQYV.

The chain recombines TRBV5-1 with TRBJ2-3, with 11 bases identical to TRBD2. Unmatched junction bases numbered 3, after V lost 6 bases and J lost 6 bases. Germline V gene sequence: CDR1 SGHRS, CDR2 YFSETQ. This CDR3 spans 13 amino acids. CDR3 amino acids: CASTGLAGDTQYF. The DNA for the CDR3 is TGCGCCAGCACCGGACTAGCGGGTGATACGCAGTATTTT. The whole variable domain, filled in from reference TRBV5-1 and TRBJ2-3, reads KAGVTQTPRYLIKTRGQQVTLSCSPISGHRSVSWYQQTPGQGLQFLFEYFSETQRNKGNFPGRFSGRQFSNSRSEMNVSTLELGDSALYLCASTGLAGDTQYFGPGTRLTVL.

On this clonotype itself: The junction shows a germline mismatch at one end, possibly a read error. The rearrangement joins TRBV24-1 to TRBJ2-3; the match to TRBD1 covers 7 bases. The CDR3 covers 13 residues. Looked up from germline, CDR1 is KGHDR and CDR2 is SFDVKD. DNA for the CDR3: TGTGCCGCCAGCAGGACAGGTTCCCATACGCAGTATTTT. Amino acids: CAASRTGSHTQYF.

This CDR3 is CASSQGPTQPQHF. Written as DNA, the CDR3 is TGTGCCAGCAGCCAGGGACCTACGCAGCCCCAGCATTTT. The J gene is TRBJ1-5, the V gene TRBV27; D perhaps matches TRBD1 (5 bases). V was shortened by 6 bases and J by 7 bases, with 13 bases between the two germline ends. The CDR3 contains 13 residues. The germline V gene has CDR1 MNHEY and CDR2 SMNVEV (reference sequence).

The count of this clonotype is one. This chain connects TRBV7-9 to TRBJ1-2; the D gene is possibly TRBD1 (6 bases). Deletions cut 11 bases from V and 4 bases from J, with 17 bases between. Germline V gives CDR1 SEHNR, CDR2 FQNEAQ (reference sequence). The CDR3 extends over 13 amino acids. CDR3 DNA: TGTGCCGACCAGTCAGGGGACGGCTATGGCTACACCTTC. This encodes CADQSGDGYGYTF.

The V call is TRBV12-3 or TRBV12-4, the J call TRBJ2-5; no clear D. This CDR3 is 13 amino acids long. Trimming pared 6 bases from V and 5 bases from J, leaving 13 bases between. The chain's CDR3 is CASSSGTGETQYF. CDR3 nucleotides: TGTGCCAGCAGCTCCGGAACTGGGGAGACCCAGTACTTC.

V gene TRBV28 combines with J gene TRBJ1-5; 10 bases are a match to TRBD1. The CDR3 runs to 15 residues. Trimming cost V 4 bases and J 6 bases; bases outside gene matches: 6. From germline, CDR1 is MDHEN and CDR2 SYDVKM. The chain's CDR3 is CASSSLTGGLQPQHF. For the CDR3, the DNA is TGTGCCAGCAGTTCGCTGACAGGGGGCCTTCAGCCCCAGCATTTT.

The chain employs TRBV6-2 or TRBV6-3 and TRBJ2-1, with 7 bases matching TRBD2. This CDR3 spans 18 amino acids. With 2 bases clipped from V and 0 bases from J, the junction kept 10 bases outside the gene matches. The V gene's germline CDR1 is MNHEY and CDR2 SVGEGT. Here the CDR3 DNA reads TGTGCCAGCAGTTACCGAGCGGGAACGATCCTCTCCTACAATGAGCAGTTCTTC. Amino acids: CASSYRAGTILSYNEQFF.

The chain is built from TRBV9 and TRBJ1-5; D perhaps matches TRBD1 (5 bases). V was trimmed by 2 bases and J by 4 bases, leaving 13 bases between them. CDR3 length equals 15 residues. Germline CDR1 is SGDLS and CDR2 is YYNGEE. The CDR3 here is CASSVTGGLNQPQHF. DNA of the CDR3: TGTGCCAGCAGCGTCACAGGAGGATTGAATCAGCCCCAGCATTTT. The full variable domain, with the rest looked up from reference TRBV9 and TRBJ1-5, is DSGVTQTPKHLITATGQRVTLRCSPRSGDLSVYWYQQSLDQGLQFLIQYYNGEERAKGNILERFSAQQFPDLHSELNLSSLELGDSALYFCASSVTGGLNQPQHFGDGTRLSIL.

J is TRBJ1-1 and V is TRBV4-1, with 9 bases that match TRBD1. Germline V CDR1 and CDR2: MGHRA, YSYEKL. This CDR3 is 15 amino acids long. With V trimmed by 4 bases and J by 1 base, 4 bases remained unmatched. CDR3 DNA sequence: TGCGCCAGCAGCCCTTGGACAGGGGCGAACACTGAAGCTTTCTTT. It yields the protein CASSPWTGANTEAFF.

In this sample, this clonotype turned up once. The rearrangement links TRBV27 to TRBJ2-7; D unclear. Trimming removed 3 bases at V and 6 bases at J, with 12 bases between. The CDR3 spans 13 residues. Germline V gene sequence: CDR1 MNHEY, CDR2 SMNVEV (reference sequence). The CDR3 region is CASSLVGFGEQYF. As DNA, the CDR3 is TGTGCCAGCAGTTTGGTCGGGTTCGGCGAGCAGTACTTC.